What follows describes a single T cell receptor beta chain. Its antigen is not identified. The data were taken from a study of human T cells and chemical hapten exposure. Looking at the study overall: Slight differences in pooled library volume were the main source of varying TCR yields across samples.

Time point here: healthy volunteer bleed at 2 weeks. Blood, whole and unfractionated, served as the source for total RNA extraction. Unmatched junction bases numbered 3, after V lost 0 bases and J lost 6 bases. This CDR3 spans 15 amino acids. The V gene's germline CDR1 is MNHEY and CDR2 SVGAGI. In the authors' workflow: Individual samples carried between roughly 23,224 and 700,000 TCRs, with around 96,000 as the median. TCRdb called the RACE reads again in MiXCR, with one record for every CDR3 protein. It is TCRdb's table, rather than the study itself, that gives the V and J calls and clone size. The sample carries over 100,000 distinct CDR3 sequences, 9% to 10% recorded once. Study-level findings and limits: After DPC sensitization, TCRs above 1 in 1000 frequency showed no change.

The rearrangement uses TRBV6-5 and TRBJ2-7; 12 bases map to TRBD1. This clonotype originated in a male donor in good health. Some clones in this sample may be carry-over from other donors' samples. Sequencing input: whole blood. CDR3 protein: CASSYSRDRGLEQYF. In DNA, the CDR3 is TGTGCCAGCAGTTACTCCCGGGACAGGGGGCTCGAGCAGTACTTC.